This paragraph covers one TCR beta chain sequence. Its antigen is not known. This record belongs to a study of siplizumab effects on memory and regulatory T cells. Study findings and constraints: Left unconfirmed was the suppressive function of proliferating Tregs from siplizumab cultures.

TCRdb keeps only in-frame clones here, not all; method: immunoSEQ multiplex PCR. The sample includes under 100,000 clones, 87% of them seen just once. After removal of 4 bases from V and 3 bases from J, the junction contained 8 bases not matched to a gene. The CDR3 is 15 amino acids. Looked up from germline, CDR1 is SGHKS and CDR2 is YYEKEE (reference sequence). The material sequenced was Tregs sorted from blood. The origin of this receptor is a human donor in good health. The gene calls are TRBV5-5 and TRBJ2-3, with 7 nucleotides matching TRBD1. CDR3 sequence reads: CASSQGQLGTDTQYF. The CDR3 bases are TGTGCCAGCAGCCAGGGACAGCTAGGGACAGATACGCAGTATTTT.